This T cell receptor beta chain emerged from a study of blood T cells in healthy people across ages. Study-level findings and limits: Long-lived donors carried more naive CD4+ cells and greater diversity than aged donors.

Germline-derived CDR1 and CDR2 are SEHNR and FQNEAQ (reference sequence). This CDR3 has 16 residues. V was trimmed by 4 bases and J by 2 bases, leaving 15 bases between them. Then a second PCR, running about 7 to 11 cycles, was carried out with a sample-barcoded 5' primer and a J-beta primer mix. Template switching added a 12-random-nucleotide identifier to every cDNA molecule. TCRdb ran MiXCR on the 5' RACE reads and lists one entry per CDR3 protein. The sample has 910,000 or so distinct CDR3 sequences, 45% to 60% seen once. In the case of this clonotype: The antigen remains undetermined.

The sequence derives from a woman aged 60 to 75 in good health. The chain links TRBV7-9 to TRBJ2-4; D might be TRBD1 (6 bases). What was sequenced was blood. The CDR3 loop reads CASSSPGVGSKNIQYF. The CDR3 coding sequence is TGTGCCAGCAGCTCCCCAGGGGTGGGATCCAAAAACATTCAGTACTTC.